This TCR beta chain came from a study of T cell responses to AZD1222 COVID-19 vaccine (dated by TCRdb to about 2021). With regard to the full study: A total of about 230 trial participants underwent TCR sequencing, of whom roughly 210 received two doses of AZD1222 and some 25 received two doses of the MenACWY control vaccine. Trial participants were enrolled by age into 18-55, 56-69 and 70-plus year subgroups, with approximately 160, 26 and 62 TCR-sequenced participants respectively. Findings and caveats that apply to the study as a whole: Conclusions about previously exposed vaccinees are limited because only 6 or 7 AZD1222 recipients were SARS-CoV-2 seropositive at baseline. CD4 TCRs associated with the vaccine covered the entire spike protein, and the dominant responses were in regions 160-218 and 743-854. Participants were mostly white British, with more females than males. The authors suggested clonal diversity may have been underestimated. In the small 56-69-year group, the increase in depth fell short of significance, most likely because of low power. Because no samples from the day 14 peak response were available, repertoires could be characterized only after the peak T cell response. Nearly half of unique spike-specific TCRs reportedly recognized epitopes outside regions mutated in the B.1.351 and B.1.1.7 variants. After two AZD1222 doses, both the breadth and the depth of spike-specific TCRs were significantly higher than at day 0 and than in MenACWY recipients.

The time point tag for this specimen amounts to: about 28 days (+/-7) after the second vaccine dose. AZD1222 recipients given second doses at about 4 weeks or at about 12 weeks were pooled, since spike-specific TCR depth and breadth were not found to differ between the two schedules. The vaccinee samples were drawn from two UK trials, COV001 and COV002, one of which was a single-blind randomized controlled phase 2/3 trial testing AZD1222 (ChAdOx1 nCoV-19) in healthy adults. Trial participant PBMC samples were collected at day 0 and day 28 after the second dose for TCRbeta chain sequencing. Reading from cysteine to phenylalanine, the CDR3 counts 15 amino acids. CDR3 DNA only is kept here, 45 bases in frame from base 1. Reading the germline V gene (reference sequence) gives CDR1 LNHDA and CDR2 SQIVND. V lost 3 bases and J lost 2 bases, and the count of bases not matched to a germline gene is 4. On this clone: What this receptor recognizes is not known. Base qualities are not recorded, but no much larger clone differs from it by a single base.

The CDR3 regions of human TCRbeta chains were analyzed by immunosequencing. Processing in the source paper ran as follows. TCRs in the repertoires were compared against a reference library of SARS-CoV-2-specific TCRs that had been generated with the MIRA antigen-specificity platform. Breadth was defined as the fraction of unique TCRs that were SARS-CoV-2-associated. Depth was defined as the fraction of total T cells that were SARS-CoV-2-associated. Using the MIRA data, every spike-specific TCR was mapped to the spike region that the TCR reacted to and assigned to either a CD4 or a CD8 class. Log10-transformed breadth and depth values were compared by one-way ANOVA with Sidak's multiple comparisons tests. TCRdb obtained this table from immuneACCESS and retained in-frame rearrangements with V and J assigned. These tables miss some clones; where compared with another copy, unresolved V genes account for less than half of the shortfall, and the remainder is unexplained. The D gene and trimming were derived from the DNA, and the V and J assignments and clone size from that table. Here the sample has 110,000 to 150,000 clones; approximately 90% occur a single time. The leading ten clones occupy less than 2.5% of the sample.

The source was peripheral blood, collected 28 days after the second AZD1222 dose. The rearrangement combines TRBV19 with TRBJ2-7; 10 bases in the middle match TRBD1. This receptor was identified in an adult who received the AZD1222 COVID-19 vaccine. The CDR3 reads as follows: CASSISGTGAYEQYF. The nucleotides are TGTGCCAGTAGTATCTCCGGGACAGGGGCCTACGAGCAGTACTTC.